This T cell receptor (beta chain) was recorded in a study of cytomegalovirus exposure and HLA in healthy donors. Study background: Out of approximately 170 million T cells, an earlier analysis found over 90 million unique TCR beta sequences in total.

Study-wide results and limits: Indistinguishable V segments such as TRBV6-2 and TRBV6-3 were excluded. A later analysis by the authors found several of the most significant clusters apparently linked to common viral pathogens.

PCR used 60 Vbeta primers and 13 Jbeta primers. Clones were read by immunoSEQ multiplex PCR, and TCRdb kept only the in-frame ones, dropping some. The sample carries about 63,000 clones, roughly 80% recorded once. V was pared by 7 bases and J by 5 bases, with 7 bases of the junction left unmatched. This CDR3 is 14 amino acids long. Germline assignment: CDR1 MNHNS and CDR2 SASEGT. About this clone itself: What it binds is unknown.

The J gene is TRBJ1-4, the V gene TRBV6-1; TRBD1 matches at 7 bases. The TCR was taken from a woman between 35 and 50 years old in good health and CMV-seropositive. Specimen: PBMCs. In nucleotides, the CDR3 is TGTGCCAGCATGAGGGGACAGTGGAATGAAAAACTGTTTTTT. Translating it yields CASMRGQWNEKLFF.